This TCR beta chain was identified in a study of blood T cells in healthy people across ages (dated by TCRdb to between 2015 and 2016). For context, the study as a whole: Template switching captured roughly one uniquely barcoded TCR beta cDNA molecule per two T cells in model experiments. The study measured age-related changes in TCR beta repertoire diversity using deep sequencing normalized with unique cDNA molecular identifiers. The donors were divided into four age groups: young (average around 16 years), middle-aged (roughly 42), aged (about 60) and long-lived (more than 75). The study analyzed two additional independent replicas of 1 million unique cDNA reads from the same blood draw for two donors, one aged 18 to 30 and one aged 80 or older.

The investigation overall reported the following: A strong correlation was found between observed TCR beta diversity and the percentage of naive T cells measured by flow cytometry. Estimates of total diversity based on one million sequenced T cells were considered lower bounds and underestimates. Compared with the aged group, the long-lived group had more naive CD4+ T cells, fewer expanded clones and increased TCR diversity, a pattern suggesting age selection. Observed TCR beta diversity per million T cells fell roughly linearly with age, and a significant reduction was already apparent by age around 40. Because donor CMV infection status was unknown, age-related changes in expanded clonotypes were potentially confounded. Bulk unsorted PBMC profiling prevented conclusive comparison of naive and antigen-experienced compartments.

This clonotype was seen more than once but under ten times. Its binding antigen is unknown. Base qualities are not recorded, but no much larger clone differs from it by a single base. Donors were 40 or so systemically healthy Caucasian individuals from Russia aged 6 to 90 years. Each donor gave 8 to 10 milliliters of peripheral blood, collected into EDTA-treated Vacutainer tubes. PBMCs were isolated by Ficoll-Paque density-gradient centrifugation, with at least 6 million obtained per sample. Trizol reagent was used to extract total RNA from PBMCs, with at least 5 micrograms per sample. For every donor, flow cytometry on a PBMC aliquot measured the percentage of naive CD45RAhigh/CD27high T cells. The method was 5' RACE. The data were produced on an Illumina HiSeq 2500. A second PCR of roughly 6 to 12 cycles was run with a J-beta primer mix and a sample-barcoded 5' primer. A unique molecular identifier was introduced onto each TCR beta cDNA molecule by a template-switch 5' adaptor carrying 12 random nucleotides. Each sample yielded at least 3 million CDR3-containing paired-end reads. First-strand cDNA was synthesized from all RNA with the Mint cDNA synthesis kit, primed by a TRBC-specific oligonucleotide. All cDNA was treated with uracil-DNA glycosylase and then went through a first 18-cycle PCR with the universal primers M1SS and BC2_uni_R. Per the authors' processing: Each sample was normalized by randomly selecting 1 million high-quality reads, each carrying a distinct molecular identifier. Reads with shared molecular identifiers were discarded instead of being binned into consensus sequences. MiTCR, with a Q25 quality threshold and the strictest error-elimination algorithm, was used for CDR3 identification, clonotype clustering and error correction. A nonparametric unseen species model with Euler transformation was used to estimate a lower bound on total TCR beta diversity. TCRdb trimmed public reads at Q25 via fastp, called clones via MiXCR and kept in-frame beta chains. Rows with a matching CDR3 protein are joined into one entry that keeps the most common DNA and genes. These V and J calls originate from TCRdb's pipeline instead of the authors' own analysis. Counted in this sample were roughly 560,000 distinct CDR3 sequences; 24% of them appeared once. Jointly, the top ten make up just over 8.5% of the sample.

From its cysteine to its phenylalanine, the CDR3 spans 17 amino acids. The entry retains the CDR3 DNA only, 51 bases that are in frame from base 1. V has 1 base trimmed and J has 3 bases trimmed; junction bases matching no gene number 10. Taken from the germline V gene (reference sequence), the CDR1 and CDR2 loops are MNHNY and SVGAGI. This same sample was also part of a study on T cells of mothers and their children. According to the second study: Donors were nine systemically healthy Caucasian individuals: three mothers and their six children. cDNA synthesis used all of the extracted RNA, with around 1.6 ug of RNA in each 15 ul reaction. In the second PCR, the M1S primer added sample barcodes and 2-4 random nucleotides. Over 8 million TCR beta CDR3 reads were obtained for each mother, and around 3 million reads were obtained for each child. Thymic selection similarly shapes TCR recombination output in related and unrelated pairs, with minor effect from inherited differences. Related mother-child pairs always showed normalized repertoire overlap that was slightly higher than in unrelated mother-child pairs, though the difference was never significant. No persistent microchimeric T cell clones were found, with a detection sensitivity of approximately 100 clones per million clonotypes. Deep NGS was used in the study to compare the TCR beta repertoires of mothers and children and to look for features that separate related mother-child pairs from unrelated individuals. The mean age was about 38 +/- 4 years for the mothers and approximately 11 +/- 4 years for the children. After adapter ligation was performed with NEBNext reagents, the libraries were sequenced on an Illumina HiSeq 2000 with 100+100 nt paired-end reads. To prevent cross-contamination, the mother and child libraries were prepared a month apart and were sequenced in separate runs. Between roughly 500,000 and 2,000,000 distinct TCR beta clonotypes were identified per donor. Naive TCR beta clonotypes were estimated from low-frequency clonotypes matched to each donor's FACS-determined naive share, without sorting.

The TCR sequence derives from a boy aged 5-17 years in good health. The sample was blood. This chain is built from TRBV6-6 and TRBJ2-7; the central 9 bases match TRBD2. The nucleotide sequence is TGTGCCAGCAGTTACTTACTAGCGGGTTCCATTTACTACGAGCAGTACTTC. Translated, this is CASSYLLAGSIYYEQYF.